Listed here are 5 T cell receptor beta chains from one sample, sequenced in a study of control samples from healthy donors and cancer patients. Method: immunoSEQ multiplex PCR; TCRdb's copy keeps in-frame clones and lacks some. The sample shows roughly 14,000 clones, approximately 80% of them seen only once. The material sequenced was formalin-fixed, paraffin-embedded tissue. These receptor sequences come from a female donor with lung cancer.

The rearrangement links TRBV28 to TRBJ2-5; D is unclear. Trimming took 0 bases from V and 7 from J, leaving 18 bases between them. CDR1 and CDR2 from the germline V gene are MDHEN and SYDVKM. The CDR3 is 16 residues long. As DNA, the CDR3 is TGTGCCAGCAGTTTATGGATTACTGTTAGTATAGGGACCCAGTACTTC. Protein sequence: CASSLWITVSIGTQYF.

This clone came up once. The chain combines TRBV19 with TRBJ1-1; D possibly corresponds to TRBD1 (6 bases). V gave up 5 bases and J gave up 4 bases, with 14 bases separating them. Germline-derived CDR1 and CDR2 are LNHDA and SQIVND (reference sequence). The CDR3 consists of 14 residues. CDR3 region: CASSRNRDSTEAFF. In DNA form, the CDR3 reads TGTGCCAGTAGTCGCAACAGGGATAGCACTGAAGCTTTCTTT.

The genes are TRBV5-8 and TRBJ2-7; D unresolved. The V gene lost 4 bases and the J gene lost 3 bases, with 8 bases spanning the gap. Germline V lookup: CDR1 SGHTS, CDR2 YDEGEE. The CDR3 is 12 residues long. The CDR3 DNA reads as TGTGCCAGCAGCCTTACTATCTACGAGCAGTACTTC. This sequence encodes CASSLTIYEQYF.

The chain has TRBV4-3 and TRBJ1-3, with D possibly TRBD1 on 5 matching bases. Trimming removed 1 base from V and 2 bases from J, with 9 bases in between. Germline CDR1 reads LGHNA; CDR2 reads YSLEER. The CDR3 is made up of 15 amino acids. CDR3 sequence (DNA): TGCGCCAGCAGCCAAGTACCGGGGCCTGGAAACACCATATATTTT. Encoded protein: CASSQVPGPGNTIYF.

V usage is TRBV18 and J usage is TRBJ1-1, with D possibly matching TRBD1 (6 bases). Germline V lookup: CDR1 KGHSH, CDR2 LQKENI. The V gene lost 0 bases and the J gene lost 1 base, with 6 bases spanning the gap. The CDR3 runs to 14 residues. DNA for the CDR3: TGTGCCAGCTCACCACCGGGACAGAACACTGAAGCTTTCTTT. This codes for CASSPPGQNTEAFF.